These 28 T cell receptor beta chains were sequenced from one sample in a study of shared clonotypes between healthy human individuals. It was CD45RO-negative cells, positively selected for CCR7, that made up naive CD8 cells, with terminally differentiated effector memory CD45RA+ cells excluded. The protocol was immunoSEQ multiplex PCR, while the TCRdb copy is restricted to in-frame clones and leaves out a portion. The sample contains about 700,000 clones, 92% of which appear only once. Material for sequencing was naive CD8+ T cells sorted from blood. The origin of the receptors is a man younger than 45 in good health.

This chain uses TRBV7-9 with TRBJ1-1; the D gene is possibly TRBD1 (6 bases). Germline V lookup: CDR1 SEHNR, CDR2 FQNEAQ (reference sequence). The CDR3 spans 15 residues. V lost 4 bases and J lost 1, with 13 bases in between. The CDR3 here is CASSSGGTPNTEAFF. CDR3 sequence (DNA): TGTGCCAGCAGCTCCGGAGGGACACCGAACACTGAAGCTTTCTTT.

The CDR3 sequence: CASAQLGGSYNEQFF. In DNA form, the CDR3 reads TGCGCCAGCGCACAATTGGGCGGGTCATACAATGAGCAGTTCTTC. This chain uses TRBV4-1 with TRBJ2-1; a possible D gene is TRBD2 (5 bases). This CDR3 has 15 residues. Between the trimmed V and J ends, which lost 8 bases and 4 bases, there was a span of 18 bases. From germline, CDR1 is MGHRA and CDR2 YSYEKL.

The chain couples TRBV5-4 to TRBJ2-5, with TRBD1 identical over 10 bases. V lost 5 bases and J lost 3; bases outside the gene matches: 10. The CDR3 has 16 residues. Germline CDR1 SGHNT, CDR2 YYREEE (reference sequence). Written as DNA, the CDR3 is TGTGCCAGCAGTTTCCCCGGGACAGGGGAGAAAGAGACCCAGTACTTC. Protein sequence: CASSFPGTGEKETQYF.

This chain uses TRBV4-1 with TRBJ2-5; no clear D gene. The CDR3 runs 12 residues. Trimming cost V 4 bases and J 5 bases, with 8 bases left between them. Germline CDR1 MGHRA, CDR2 YSYEKL. CDR3 bases: TGCGCCAGCAGCCCTGAAGGGGAGACCCAGTACTTC. As protein: CASSPEGETQYF.

The rearrangement links TRBV25-1 to TRBJ2-1; possible D gene TRBD2, 6 bases. Trimming shortened V by 6 bases and J by 5 bases, and 20 bases separated the two germline ends. Germline assignment: CDR1 MGHDK and CDR2 SYGVNS. The CDR3 covers 16 residues. DNA of the CDR3: TGTGCCAGCAGCCGTCCCGGCGGGGATTTTAACAATGAGCAGTTCTTC. Amino acid sequence: CASSRPGGDFNNEQFF.

The table lists this clone with a count of one. The V call is TRBV7-3, the J call TRBJ1-1, with 7 bases matching TRBD1. Germline CDR1 is SGHTA and CDR2 is FQGTGA. Trimming cost V 1 base and J 5 bases; bases outside gene matches: 7. The CDR3 length is 15 residues. The chain's CDR3 is CASSLIGSGGTEAFF. DNA of the CDR3: TGTGCCAGCAGCTTAATCGGCTCAGGGGGGACTGAAGCTTTCTTT. Looking up the rest from reference TRBV7-3 and TRBJ1-1 gives the full variable domain: GAGVSQTPSNKVTEKGKYVELRCDPISGHTALYWYRQSLGQGPEFLIYFQGTGAADDSGLPNDRFFAVRPEGSVSTLKIQRTERGDSAVYLCASSLIGSGGTEAFFGQGTRLTVV.

This clone was counted once. J is TRBJ1-2 and V is TRBV14, with D possibly matching TRBD1 (5 bases). There are 14 residues in the CDR3. Germline V gene lookup returns CDR1 SGHDN and CDR2 FVKESK. Trimming stripped 3 bases from V and 8 bases from J, with 16 bases between. This chain's CDR3 is CASSHRQTLWGYTF. The CDR3 DNA sequence: TGTGCCAGCAGCCATAGACAGACGCTATGGGGCTACACCTTC.

The rearrangement uses TRBV19 and TRBJ2-7; D gene unclear. Germline V CDR1 and CDR2: LNHDA, SQIVND (reference sequence). CDR3 length: 14 amino acids. V lost 5 bases and J lost 5, with 16 bases in between. The CDR3 region has the DNA TGTGCCAGTAGTTTGACATACTCCCCCCACGAGCAGTACTTC. This gives the protein CASSLTYSPHEQYF.

The chain employs TRBV27 and TRBJ2-5; D tentatively reads TRBD1 or TRBD2 (5 bases each). V lost 5 bases and J lost 5, with 12 bases in between. CDR3 length: 13 residues. CDR1 is MNHEY and CDR2 is SMNVEV in the germline V gene (reference sequence). In DNA form, the CDR3 reads TGTGCCAGCAGTCAGGGAGTCTGGGAGACCCAGTACTTC. Translated: CASSQGVWETQYF.

The sample holds one count of this clone. The J gene is TRBJ2-1, the V gene TRBV27, with D maybe TRBD1 (6 bases). The CDR3 extends over 16 amino acids. CDR1 MNHEY and CDR2 SMNVEV come from the germline V gene (reference sequence). V was pared by 2 bases and J by 4 bases, with 15 bases between. The CDR3 loop is CASSLDQGFGYNEQFF. The CDR3 nucleotides are TGTGCCAGCAGTTTAGACCAGGGGTTCGGGTACAATGAGCAGTTCTTC.

The chain couples TRBV5-1 to TRBJ1-2, with 9 bases lining up with TRBD1. CDR3 size: 17 residues. Germline CDR1 SGHRS, CDR2 YFSETQ. Trimming at V came to 4 bases and at J to 6 bases, leaving 16 bases not matched to a gene. The CDR3 is CASSPLKTGQGLDGYTF. Here the CDR3 DNA reads TGCGCCAGCAGCCCCCTAAAAACGGGACAGGGTCTTGATGGCTACACCTTC.

V gene TRBV27 combines with J gene TRBJ2-7; no clear D. The CDR3 sequence is 15 residues long. Germline CDR1 and CDR2: MNHEY and SMNVEV (reference sequence). Trimming left V 8 bases short and J 3 bases short, with 20 bases between. The CDR3 nucleotides are TGTGCCAGCCTCCCATCTGCATCCTACTACTACGAGCAGTACTTC. Translation gives CASLPSASYYYEQYF.

The rearrangement links TRBV19 to TRBJ2-7; TRBD2 aligns across 7 bases. The CDR3 contains 13 residues. CDR1 LNHDA and CDR2 SQIVND come from the germline V gene (reference sequence). V lost 6 bases, J lost 5 bases, and 7 bases stayed unmatched. The CDR3 DNA follows: TGTGCCAGTAGCCCAGGACTAGTTGACGAGCAGTACTTC. Its protein is CASSPGLVDEQYF.

The V gene is TRBV5-4, the J gene TRBJ2-5; 16 bases are a match to TRBD2. Per germline, CDR1 SGHNT and CDR2 YYREEE (reference sequence). The CDR3 spans 19 residues. V shed 4 bases, J shed 1 base, and the junction held 10 bases outside the gene matches. CDR3 coding DNA: TGTGCCAGCAGCCGCCCTGGGACTAGCGGGAGGGGAACCCAAGAGACCCAGTACTTC. It is translated as CASSRPGTSGRGTQETQYF. The full variable domain, rest sourced from reference TRBV5-4 and TRBJ2-5, is ETGVTQSPTHLIKTRGQQVTLRCSSQSGHNTVSWYQQALGQGPQFIFQYYREEENGRGNFPPRFSGLQFPNYSSELNVNALELDDSALYLCASSRPGTSGRGTQETQYFGPGTRLLVL.

This clone was observed a single time. The V gene is TRBV28, the J gene TRBJ2-3; tentatively, D is TRBD1 (6 bases). V lost 2 bases to trimming and J lost 4 bases, with 22 bases between them. The CDR3 is made up of 18 amino acids. Germline assignment: CDR1 MDHEN and CDR2 SYDVKM. The CDR3 DNA reads TGTGCCAGCAGTTTACTCACGGCAGGGGCACAAGGAGCAGATACGCAGTATTTT. Its translation is CASSLLTAGAQGADTQYF.

This chain joins TRBV5-5 and TRBJ1-5; D gene unclear. The CDR3 spans 14 residues. Trimming stripped 0 bases from V and 5 bases from J, with 9 bases between. Germline V lookup: CDR1 SGHKS, CDR2 YYEKEE (reference sequence). CDR3 in amino acids: CASSLEFRDQPQHF. The CDR3 region has the DNA TGTGCCAGCAGCTTGGAATTCCGAGATCAGCCCCAGCATTTT.

The rearrangement uses TRBV29-1 and TRBJ2-7; D unresolved. The V end lost 5 bases, the J end lost 6 bases, and 11 bases lay between the germline ends. The CDR3 is made up of 11 amino acids. Germline V gene sequence: CDR1 SQVTM, CDR2 ANQGSEA. CDR3 protein: CSVKRFSEQYF. DNA of the CDR3: TGCAGCGTTAAGAGGTTTAGCGAGCAGTACTTC.

The rearrangement links TRBV6-1 to TRBJ2-3, with 9 bases fitting TRBD1. CDR1 is MNHNS and CDR2 is SASEGT in the germline V gene. J lost 5 bases, V lost 2 bases, and 5 bases had no gene match. This CDR3 is built from 15 residues. The CDR3 sequence is CASSETTGGGDTQYF. In nucleotides, the CDR3 is TGTGCCAGCAGTGAAACTACAGGGGGCGGAGATACGCAGTATTTT.

This clone was recorded only once. The V and J genes are TRBV14 and TRBJ1-3, with TRBD1 identical over 8 bases. The CDR3 is 15 residues long. The germline CDR1 and CDR2 sequences are SGHDN and FVKESK. V shed 2 bases, J shed 4 bases, and the junction held 4 bases outside the gene matches. The CDR3 is CASSQWGQDGNTIYF. In DNA form, the CDR3 reads TGTGCCAGCAGCCAATGGGGACAGGACGGAAACACCATATATTTT.

The sample holds a few counts of this clone. This chain uses TRBV27 with TRBJ1-4; tentative D call: TRBD1 (5 bases). CDR3 size: 14 residues. Germline V gene sequence: CDR1 MNHEY, CDR2 SMNVEV (reference sequence). Trimming stripped 2 bases from V and 6 bases from J, with 10 bases between. CDR3 DNA: TGTGCCAGCAGTTTAAACGGGGGGGATGAAAAACTGTTTTTT. It yields the protein CASSLNGGDEKLFF. Based on the CDR3 plus reference TRBV27 and TRBJ1-4, the full variable domain is EAQVTQNPRYLITVTGKKLTVTCSQNMNHEYMSWYRQDPGLGLRQIYYSMNVEVTDKGDVPEGYKVSRKEKRNFPLILESPSPNQTSLYFCASSLNGGDEKLFFGSGTQLSVL.

The CDR3 DNA follows: TGTGCCAGCAGTTTAAAGCGTAACACCGGGGAGCTGTTTTTT. This codes for CASSLKRNTGELFF. The genes are TRBV27 and TRBJ2-2; D uncertain. Trimming pared 2 bases from V and 2 bases from J, leaving 6 bases between. The germline V gene has CDR1 MNHEY and CDR2 SMNVEV (reference sequence). The length of the CDR3 is 14 residues.

In its sample, this clone was seen a few times. The sample carries other DNA sequences with the same CDR3. The V and J genes are TRBV11-3 and TRBJ2-7; D gene ambiguous. Germline lookup yields CDR1 SGHNT and CDR2 YENEEA. The CDR3 runs to 10 residues. The V and J ends lost 6 bases and 4 bases respectively, with 4 bases between them. CDR3 loop: CASSPYEQYF. The CDR3 nucleotides are TGTGCCAGCAGTCCTTACGAGCAGTACTTC.

This clone was detected once. The chain combines TRBV27 with TRBJ2-7; TRBD2 matches at 10 bases. Trimming removed 4 bases from V and 6 bases from J; junction bases left unmatched: 9. This CDR3 is built from 15 residues. In germline, CDR1 is MNHEY, CDR2 SMNVEV (reference sequence). The CDR3 bases are TGTGCCAGCAGTTCCATTACACTAGCGGGACGCGAGCAGTACTTC. Residues: CASSSITLAGREQYF.

In this sample, this clone turned up once. This CDR3 is CASSRTGTLAKNIQYF. For the CDR3, the DNA is TGTGCCAGCAGCCGGACAGGGACTCTAGCCAAAAACATTCAGTACTTC. The rearrangement uses TRBV7-9 and TRBJ2-4; 8 bases map to TRBD1. The V segment lost 5 bases and the J segment 0 bases; nucleotides outside the gene matches: 6. From germline, CDR1 is SEHNR and CDR2 FQNEAQ (reference sequence). The CDR3 consists of 16 residues.

Turning to this clone: The same CDR3 arises from other DNA sequences in this sample as well. The chain joins TRBV11-2 to TRBJ2-1; 7 positions match TRBD2. Trimming at V came to 5 bases and at J to 10 bases, leaving 2 bases not matched to a gene. Germline CDR1 is SGHAT and CDR2 is FQNNGV. The CDR3 is made up of 11 amino acids. The CDR3 is CASSLGGEQFF. The CDR3 DNA sequence: TGTGCCAGCAGCCTGGGAGGGGAGCAGTTCTTC.

This clone was picked up a small number of times. This chain links TRBV7-9 with TRBJ1-5, with 9 bases matching TRBD1. CDR1 is SEHNR and CDR2 is FQNEAQ in the germline V gene (reference sequence). CDR3 length equals 16 residues. Losses at the gene ends were 4 bases for V and 3 bases for J; bases not matched to a gene: 7. CDR3 protein: CASSYTGQGDNQPQHF. As DNA, the CDR3 is TGTGCCAGCAGCTACACGGGACAGGGAGACAATCAGCCCCAGCATTTT.

The chain combines TRBV28 with TRBJ2-7, with D possibly being TRBD1 (6 bases). V was clipped by 7 bases and J by 3 bases, with 10 bases between them. Germline V gene data show CDR1 as MDHEN and CDR2 as SYDVKM. The CDR3 contains 12 residues. In DNA form, the CDR3 reads TGTGCCAGCACACAGGGAAACTACGAGCAGTACTTC. It translates to CASTQGNYEQYF.

V usage is TRBV7-6 and J usage is TRBJ2-7; 10 bases map to TRBD1. This CDR3 contains 13 residues. CDR1 and CDR2 from the germline V gene are SGHVS and FNYEAQ. Unmatched junction bases numbered 3, after V lost 5 bases and J lost 5 bases. In DNA form, the CDR3 reads TGTGCCAGCAGCCCGGGACAGGGGAACGAGCAGTACTTC. Residues: CASSPGQGNEQYF.